Shown below are 9 T cell receptor beta chains from a single sample sequenced in a study of T cell responses to AZD1222 COVID-19 vaccine. Sequenced by immunoSEQ multiplex PCR; TCRdb stores in-frame clones only, minus some. Among about 100,000 clones listed, about 88% were seen once. The sequenced sample was peripheral blood, obtained on day 0 of AZD1222 vaccination. These TCRs come from an adult in good health.

The rearrangement joins TRBV18 to TRBJ1-1, with 11 nucleotides matching TRBD1. V dropped 4 bases and J dropped 4; count of bases not matched to a gene: 8. The CDR3 is made up of 16 amino acids. CDR1 is KGHSH, CDR2 LQKENI, per germline. The CDR3 DNA sequence: TGTGCCAGCTCACAAGGACAGGGGGCAACGGGCACTGAAGCTTTCTTT. Translated: CASSQGQGATGTEAFF.

The V gene is TRBV10-3, the J gene TRBJ1-2; the D gene is possibly TRBD1 (6 bases). Germline CDR1 reads ENHRY; CDR2 reads SYGVKD. The CDR3 totals 14 residues. Trimming left V 6 bases short and J 1 base short, with 12 bases between. The CDR3 region is CAIRGQLGNYGYTF. The DNA of the CDR3 is TGTGCCATCAGAGGACAGCTAGGTAACTATGGCTACACCTTC.

This clone was counted between two and nine times. V is TRBV7-9 and J is TRBJ2-5; the D is unclear. The V end was cut by 5 bases, the J end by 4 bases, with 17 bases between. CDR1 and CDR2 from the germline V gene are SEHNR and FQNEAQ (reference sequence). The CDR3 covers 15 residues. Written as DNA, the CDR3 is TGTGCCAGCAGCCCGAAGGTGGTGCGGAGAGAGACCCAGTACTTC. This sequence encodes CASSPKVVRRETQYF.

The genes are TRBV5-4 and TRBJ1-2; tentative D call: TRBD1 (5 bases). CDR3 size: 16 residues. The germline gives CDR1 SGHNT, CDR2 YYREEE (reference sequence). V shed 0 bases and J shed 7 bases, with 19 bases lying between them. CDR3 bases: TGTGCCAGCAGCTTGGGAGGAGGGGCACTGCTTGCTGGCTACACCTTC. This encodes CASSLGGGALLAGYTF.

The J gene is TRBJ1-2, the V gene TRBV19; 7 nucleotides agree with TRBD1. J gave up 4 bases and V 5 bases, and 13 bases lay outside the gene matches. Looked up from germline, CDR1 is LNHDA and CDR2 is SQIVND (reference sequence). The CDR3 covers 16 residues. The CDR3, as DNA: TGTGCCAGTAGTGCGGTGCGGACAGGCATAGGCTATGGCTACACCTTC. Its translation: CASSAVRTGIGYGYTF.

This clone occurred once. Because the CDR3 is missing its conserved closing phenylalanine or tryptophan, this is likely a read error. No DNA is shown, since the ends of the CDR3 on it are uncertain; the CDR3 is the one TCRdb lists. The rearrangement links TRBV4-2 to TRBJ1-4. Germline V gives CDR1 LGHNA, CDR2 YNFKEQ. 13 amino acids form the CDR3, both terminal residues included. CDR3 sequence reads: CASSQGLGLETFL.

This chain connects TRBV24-1 to TRBJ2-2; D possibly corresponds to TRBD1 (6 bases). Germline CDR1 and CDR2: KGHDR and SFDVKD. V gave up 4 bases and J gave up 4 bases, with 12 bases separating them. The CDR3 runs to 15 residues. The DNA of the CDR3 is TGTGCCACCAGTGAACAGGACAGCTTCACCGGGGAGCTGTTTTTT. It specifies CATSEQDSFTGELFF.

The chain couples TRBV14 to TRBJ1-1, with TRBD1 as a possible D gene (5 bases). The CDR3 spans 13 residues. Germline loops: CDR1 SGHDN, CDR2 FVKESK. V lost 2 bases to trimming and J lost 1 base, with 5 bases between them. The CDR3, as DNA: TGTGCCAGCAGCCAACAGGGGAACACTGAAGCTTTCTTT. Protein: CASSQQGNTEAFF.

This chain uses TRBV27 with TRBJ1-4; 7 positions agree with TRBD1. The CDR3 length is 14 residues. Germline V lookup: CDR1 MNHEY, CDR2 SMNVEV (reference sequence). V was clipped by 4 bases and J by 7 bases; unmatched bases: 6. The CDR3 loop is CASSWTSGGEKLFF. DNA of the CDR3: TGTGCCAGCAGTTGGACATCAGGGGGTGAAAAACTGTTTTTT.